These 17 T cell receptor beta chains originate from one sample sequenced in a study of blood T cell repertoires in COVID-19. Using immunoSEQ multiplex PCR, the repertoire was profiled, and TCRdb retains in-frame clones only, with some absent. The sample lists about 200,000 clones; roughly 90% were seen once. Source material: peripheral blood. The receptors derive from a man in his fifties with COVID-19, enrolled during active disease.

The chain employs TRBV3-1 (or the pseudogene TRBV3-2) and TRBJ2-5, with TRBD2 identical over 11 bases. Trimming at V came to 4 bases and at J to 5 bases, leaving 9 bases not matched to a gene. Germline-derived CDR1 and CDR2 are LGHDT and YNNKEL (reference sequence). The CDR3 is 16 amino acids. For the CDR3, the DNA is TGTGCCAGCAGCCGAGGGACTAGCGGCGTAGGGGAGACCCAGTACTTC. Encoded protein: CASSRGTSGVGETQYF.

J is TRBJ2-1 and V is TRBV5-6; a possible D gene is TRBD1 (6 bases). V shed 4 bases and J shed 8 bases, with 13 bases lying between them. CDR1 SGHDT and CDR2 YYEEEE come from the germline V gene. There are 13 residues in the CDR3. CDR3 coding DNA: TGTGCCAGCAGCGTACAGGGATTCGATGAGCAGTTCTTC. As protein: CASSVQGFDEQFF.

The rearrangement links TRBV24-1 to TRBJ2-7; TRBD2 agrees at 14 bases. V was pared by 7 bases and J by 3 bases, with 4 bases of the junction left unmatched. CDR3 size: 15 residues. Looked up from germline, CDR1 is KGHDR and CDR2 is SFDVKD. The CDR3 reads CATSPTSGGVYEQYF. Here the CDR3 DNA reads TGTGCCACCAGCCCGACTAGCGGGGGGGTCTACGAGCAGTACTTC.

This rearrangement joins TRBV7-6 to TRBJ2-1; 9 bases line up with TRBD2. The CDR3 length is 16 residues. V was pared by 0 bases and J by 7 bases, with 7 bases of the junction left unmatched. Germline CDR1 reads SGHVS; CDR2 reads FNYEAQ. The CDR3 loop is CASSLASGSGWNEQFF. CDR3 coding DNA: TGTGCCAGCAGCTTAGCTAGCGGGAGTGGTTGGAATGAGCAGTTCTTC.

This sequence joins TRBV9 and TRBJ2-4; no reliable D call. The germline CDR1 and CDR2 sequences are SGDLS and YYNGEE. V shed 4 bases and J shed 3 bases, with 14 bases lying between them. The CDR3 has 15 amino acids. CDR3: CASSPQSHIKNIQYF. CDR3 coding DNA: TGTGCCAGCAGCCCTCAATCCCACATCAAAAACATTCAGTACTTC.

The gene calls are TRBV10-3 and TRBJ2-1; 10 bases fit TRBD2. This CDR3 is built from 16 residues. Trimming cost V 4 bases and J 8 bases; bases outside gene matches: 11. The V gene's germline CDR1 is ENHRY and CDR2 SYGVKD. The CDR3 reads CAISGTVTSGTDEQFF. The CDR3 bases are TGTGCCATCAGTGGTACGGTAACTAGCGGGACTGATGAGCAGTTCTTC.

The chain uses TRBV9 and TRBJ2-6; 9 positions match TRBD1. This CDR3 region has 16 residues. The germline V gene encodes CDR1 SGDLS and CDR2 YYNGEE. V was pared by 3 bases and J by 2 bases, with 3 bases of the junction left unmatched. In DNA form, the CDR3 reads TGTGCCAGCAGCGCCACAGGGGGCACTGGGGCCAACGTCCTGACTTTC. This sequence encodes CASSATGGTGANVLTF.

J is TRBJ2-7 and V is TRBV30, with 9 bases that match TRBD1. This CDR3 has 13 amino acids. Germline trimming cut 5 bases from V and 5 bases from J; bases unmatched to any gene: 7. Per germline, CDR1 GTSNPN and CDR2 SVGIG (reference sequence). The CDR3 protein is CAWARTGDHEQYF. For the CDR3, the DNA is TGTGCCTGGGCGAGGACAGGGGACCACGAGCAGTACTTC. Full variable domain (remainder filled in from reference TRBV30 and TRBJ2-7): SQTIHQWPATLVQPVGSPLSLECTVEGTSNPNLYWYRQAAGRGLQLLFYSVGIGQISSEVPQNLSASRPQDRQFILSSKKLLLSDSGFYLCAWARTGDHEQYFGPGTRLTVT.

In this sample, this clone is large. The chain couples TRBV19 to TRBJ2-2, with a tentative D call TRBD1 (5 bases). The CDR3 extends over 16 amino acids. Trimming shortened V by 7 bases and J by 4 bases, and 19 bases separated the two germline ends. The germline gives CDR1 LNHDA, CDR2 SQIVND (reference sequence). CDR3 DNA: TGTGCCAGTACCACTGGGTCCTCACAGGTCACCGGGGAGCTGTTTTTT. Its translation: CASTTGSSQVTGELFF.

V usage is TRBV9 and J usage is TRBJ1-1, with no clear D. CDR1 and CDR2 from the germline V gene are SGDLS and YYNGEE. The V gene lost 0 bases and the J gene lost 7 bases, with 16 bases spanning the gap. This CDR3 has 15 residues. For the CDR3, the DNA is TGTGCCAGCAGCGTAGCGCCCCAAGAGGCCCATGAAGCTTTCTTT. Residues: CASSVAPQEAHEAFF.

The chain joins TRBV19 to TRBJ1-1; D might be TRBD1 (5 bases). V lost 11 bases, J lost 1 base, and 11 bases lay in between. The CDR3 loop spans 12 amino acids. Looked up from germline, CDR1 is LNHDA and CDR2 is SQIVND (reference sequence). The CDR3 sequence is CAVQGKNTEAFF. CDR3 nucleotide sequence: TGTGCCGTTCAGGGCAAGAACACTGAAGCTTTCTTT.

The gene calls are TRBV10-3 and TRBJ2-5; TRBD2 aligns across 8 bases. Germline values: CDR1 ENHRY, CDR2 SYGVKD. The CDR3 has 14 residues. V trimming: 3 bases; J trimming: 4 bases; junction bases outside the gene matches: 4. CDR3 in DNA: TGTGCCATCAGTGACGGGAGGGGTCCAGAGACCCAGTACTTC. Amino acids: CAISDGRGPETQYF.

This CDR3 is CAWSVLGTGNTIYF. CDR3 coding DNA: TGTGCCTGGAGTGTACTAGGGACTGGAAACACCATATATTTT. V gene TRBV30 combines with J gene TRBJ1-3, with D uncertain. The V end was cut by 0 bases, the J end by 2 bases, with 8 bases between. This CDR3 contains 14 residues. Germline CDR1 and CDR2: GTSNPN and SVGIG (reference sequence).

This chain connects TRBV7-9 to TRBJ1-4, with D possibly TRBD1 on 6 matching bases. V lost 5 bases and J lost 4, with 17 bases in between. The CDR3 consists of 16 residues. The germline CDR1 and CDR2 sequences are SEHNR and FQNEAQ (reference sequence). The CDR3 nucleotides read TGTGCCAGCAGCAGCCCCTCCGGGACAAGTAATGAAAAACTGTTTTTT. Residues: CASSSPSGTSNEKLFF.

This clone was counted a single time. The chain employs TRBV28 and TRBJ2-1; 11 bases agree with TRBD2. Germline loops: CDR1 MDHEN, CDR2 SYDVKM. V trimming: 3 bases; J trimming: 8 bases; junction bases outside the gene matches: 9. The CDR3 consists of 16 residues. The CDR3 reads CASSFRGLAARDEQFF. The CDR3 coding sequence is TGTGCCAGCAGTTTTAGGGGACTAGCGGCTCGGGATGAGCAGTTCTTC.

The V call is TRBV28, the J call TRBJ2-5; 8 nucleotides agree with TRBD1. The germline V gene has CDR1 MDHEN and CDR2 SYDVKM. Trimming at V came to 7 bases and at J to 4 bases, leaving 2 bases not matched to a gene. CDR3 length equals 12 residues. Here the CDR3 DNA reads TGTGCCAGCACCGGACAGGGAGAGACCCAGTACTTC. This sequence encodes CASTGQGETQYF.

The J gene is TRBJ2-1, the V gene TRBV7-9; 9 nucleotides line up with TRBD2. V lost 11 bases, J lost 0 bases, and 5 bases stayed unmatched. The CDR3 length is 14 residues. Germline V lookup: CDR1 SEHNR, CDR2 FQNEAQ (reference sequence). CDR3 nucleotides: TGTGCCTCAGCGGGGGGCTACTCCTACAATGAGCAGTTCTTC. Protein sequence: CASAGGYSYNEQFF.